This entry is about one T cell receptor beta chain. What antigen it recognizes has not been identified. No much larger clonotype is one base removed from it; base qualities were not supplied. The data originate from a study of blood T cell repertoires in COVID-19 (dated by TCRdb to the early 2020s). Study-level background: Collaborator samples came from the United States, Italy and Spain and covered acute and convalescent phases of COVID-19. Samples were obtained from the ongoing ImmuneRACE study (first 160 participants) and from 1,254 subjects provided by 6 global collaborators. The prospective study material was composed of cDNA or gDNA derived from T cells, B-cell-depleted T cells, or PBMCs. The repertoires were released in a freely available public database intended as a resource for research on the immune response to SARS-CoV-2. The dataset comprised deeply sampled blood TCRbeta repertoires from subjects exposed to, actively infected with, or recovered from COVID-19. Nearly every sample came with metadata listing a de-identified subject ID, COVID-19 status, age in years and sex. HLA class I and class II types, where available, came from metadata supplied by the sample provider rather than from assay-based typing.

Enrolling through a virtual design, the prospective study's participants ranged in age from about 18 to 89 years and lived across some 23 United States geographic areas. In the prospective study, cohorts were assigned on the basis of participant-reported clinical history obtained from a screening survey and a study questionnaire. Recovered participants in ImmuneRACE Cohort 3 were defined by two consecutive negative NP/OP PCR tests, clearance by a healthcare professional, or resolution of symptoms. In the prospective study, mobile phlebotomists collected whole blood, serum and a nasopharyngeal or oropharyngeal swab from each participant. Prospective study participants could optionally give additional blood draws and questionnaires over an approximately 2-month period. Before DNA extraction, prospective study blood samples were shipped either frozen or at room temperature. Overall results and qualifications from the work: How much clinical and demographic metadata was included differed by source and by participant, and the metadata was provided uncurated.

TCRbeta CDR3 regions were amplified from genomic DNA by means of the immunoSEQ Assay, a bias-controlled multiplex PCR. In the source study's methods: The number of nucleated cells in each sample was estimated from the amplification of reference gene primers within the assay. To quantify the absolute abundance of each unique TCRbeta CDR3 rearrangement, sequence reads were collapsed and filtered. For each sample, productive Simpson clonality was calculated as the square root of Simpson's diversity index over productive rearrangements. This is the immuneACCESS table as TCRdb keeps it, with only in-frame sequences that have V and J called. A part of the clones is gone; compared with another copy, unresolved V genes explain less than half, and the rest is unexplained. D and trimming were read from the DNA, whereas the V and J calls and clone size are those reported in that table. The sample table records some 530,000 clones; more than 85% of these occur just once. The ten largest clonotypes hold 8% to 9.5% of the sample.

The TCR originated in a woman aged 55-70 years who had recovered from COVID-19. Source material: PBMCs or T cells enriched from blood (not recorded which).

This receptor has the CDR3 CASRRGIEPLHF. DNA sequence: TGTGCCAGCAGGCGGGGAATCGAACCCCTCCACTTT. Recombination joined TRBV7-2 with TRBJ1-6; the D gene remains uncertain. CDR1 SGHTA and CDR2 FQGNSA are derived from the germline V gene. V is shortened by 6 bases, J by 12 bases, and the region joining them spans 12 bases. The CDR3 has 12 amino acids, counting the end cysteine and phenylalanine. The CDR3 DNA has 36 bases and is translated from base 1.